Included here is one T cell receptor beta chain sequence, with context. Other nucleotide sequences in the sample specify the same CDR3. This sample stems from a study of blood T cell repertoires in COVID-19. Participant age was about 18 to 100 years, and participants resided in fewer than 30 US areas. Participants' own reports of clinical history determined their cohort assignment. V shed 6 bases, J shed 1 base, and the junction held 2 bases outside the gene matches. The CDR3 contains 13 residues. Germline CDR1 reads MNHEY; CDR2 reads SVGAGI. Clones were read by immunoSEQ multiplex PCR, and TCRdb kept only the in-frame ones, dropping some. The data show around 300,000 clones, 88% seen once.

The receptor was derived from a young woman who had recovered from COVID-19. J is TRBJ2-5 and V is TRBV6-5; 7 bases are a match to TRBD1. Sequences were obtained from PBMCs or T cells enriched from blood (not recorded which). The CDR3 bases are TGTGCCAGCAGGGGGACAGCCCAAGAGACCCAGTACTTC. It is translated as CASRGTAQETQYF.